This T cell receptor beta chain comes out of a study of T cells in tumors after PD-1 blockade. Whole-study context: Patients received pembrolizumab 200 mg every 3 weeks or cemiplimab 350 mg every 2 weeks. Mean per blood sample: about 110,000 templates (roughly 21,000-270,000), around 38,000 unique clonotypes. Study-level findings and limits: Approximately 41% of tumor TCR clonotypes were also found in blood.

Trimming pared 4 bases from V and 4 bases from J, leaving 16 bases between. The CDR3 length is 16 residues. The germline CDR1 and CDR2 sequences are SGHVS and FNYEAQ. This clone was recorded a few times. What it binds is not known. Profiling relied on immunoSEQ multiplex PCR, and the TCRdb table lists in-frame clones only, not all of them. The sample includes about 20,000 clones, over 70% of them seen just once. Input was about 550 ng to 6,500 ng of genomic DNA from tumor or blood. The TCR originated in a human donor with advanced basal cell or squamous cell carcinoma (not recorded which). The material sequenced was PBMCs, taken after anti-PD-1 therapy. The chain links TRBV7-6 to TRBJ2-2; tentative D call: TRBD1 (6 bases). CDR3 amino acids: CASSSQDQGSTGELFF. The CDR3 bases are TGTGCCAGCAGCTCTCAAGACCAGGGGAGCACCGGGGAGCTGTTTTTT.